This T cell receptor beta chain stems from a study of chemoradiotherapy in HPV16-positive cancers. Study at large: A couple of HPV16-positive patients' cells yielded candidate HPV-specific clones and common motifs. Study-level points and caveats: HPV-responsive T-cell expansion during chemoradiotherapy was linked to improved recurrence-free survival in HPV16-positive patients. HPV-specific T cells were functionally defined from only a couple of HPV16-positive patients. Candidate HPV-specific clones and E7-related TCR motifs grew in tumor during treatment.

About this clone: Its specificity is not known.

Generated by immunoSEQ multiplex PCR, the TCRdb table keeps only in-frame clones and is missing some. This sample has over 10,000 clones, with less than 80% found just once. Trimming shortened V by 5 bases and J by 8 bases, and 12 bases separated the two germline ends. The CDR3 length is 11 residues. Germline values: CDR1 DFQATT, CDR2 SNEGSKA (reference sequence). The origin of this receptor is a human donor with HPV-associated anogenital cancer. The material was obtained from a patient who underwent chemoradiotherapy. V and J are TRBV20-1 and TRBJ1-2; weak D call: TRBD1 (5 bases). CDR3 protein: CSAAGQGGYTF. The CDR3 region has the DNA TGCAGTGCTGCAGGTCAGGGCGGCTACACCTTC.